The 21 T cell receptor beta chains given below trace back to one sample, sequenced in a study of technical replicates of blood from four donors. Assay: immunoSEQ multiplex PCR; the TCRdb copy retains only in-frame clones and omits some. In the table there are more than 80,000 clones, almost 96% of which are singletons. Sample: T cells isolated from PBMCs. The origin of the receptors is a human donor in good health.

The chain uses TRBV11-2 and TRBJ2-3; 11 nucleotides agree with TRBD1. Germline loops: CDR1 SGHAT, CDR2 FQNNGV. This CDR3 comprises 16 residues. Unmatched junction bases numbered 9, after V lost 6 bases and J lost 4 bases. The CDR3 DNA reads TGTGCCAGCAGAACAGCCGGGACAGGGGGGTCAGATACGCAGTATTTT. Amino acids: CASRTAGTGGSDTQYF.

The rearrangement uses TRBV5-1 and TRBJ2-7; TRBD1 is a possible D gene (6 bases). Looked up from germline, CDR1 is SGHRS and CDR2 is YFSETQ. Trimming stripped 4 bases from V and 5 bases from J, with 19 bases between. This CDR3 contains 15 residues. CDR3 protein: CASSVQGALLDEQYF. The CDR3 coding sequence is TGCGCCAGCAGCGTACAGGGCGCCCTGCTGGACGAGCAGTACTTC.

This rearrangement joins TRBV28 to TRBJ1-1; 7 nucleotides agree with TRBD1. The V gene end was trimmed by 4 bases and the J gene end by 4 bases; junction bases not matched to a gene: 6. This CDR3 region has 14 residues. Germline loops: CDR1 MDHEN, CDR2 SYDVKM. This chain's CDR3 is CASSYTGVSTEAFF. CDR3 DNA sequence: TGTGCCAGCAGTTACACAGGGGTCAGCACTGAAGCTTTCTTT.

The J gene is TRBJ2-3, the V gene TRBV28; D is uncertain. This CDR3 spans 13 amino acids. Germline lookup yields CDR1 MDHEN and CDR2 SYDVKM. V lost 2 bases and J 7 bases, leaving 10 bases between the germline ends. The CDR3 DNA follows: TGTGCCAGCAGTTTACGGCCAACTAATACGCAGTATTTT. Its protein product is CASSLRPTNTQYF.

The V and J genes are TRBV5-4 and TRBJ2-2, with TRBD1 identical over 8 bases. Germline CDR1 reads SGHNT; CDR2 reads YYREEE (reference sequence). V was clipped by 5 bases and J by 5 bases; unmatched bases: 11. This CDR3 has 16 amino acids. In DNA form, the CDR3 reads TGTGCCAGCAGAGATACAGGGGGAAGCAGGACCGGGGAGCTGTTTTTT. Amino acid sequence: CASRDTGGSRTGELFF.

The rearrangement joins TRBV7-6 to TRBJ1-6; TRBD1 matches 9 bases. With 5 bases clipped from V and 12 bases from J, the junction kept 11 bases outside the gene matches. The CDR3 spans 15 residues. Germline V gene sequence: CDR1 SGHVS, CDR2 FNYEAQ. The CDR3 DNA is TGTGCCAGCAGCGGTTTACAGGGGGCTCGGGGACCCCTCCACTTT. This codes for CASSGLQGARGPLHF.

The CDR3 nucleotides are TGTGCCACCAGCGGATTGACAGGGGGAAACACCATATATTTT. It specifies CATSGLTGGNTIYF. The rearrangement links TRBV15 to TRBJ1-3; 7 bases map to TRBD1. Germline CDR1 LNHNV, CDR2 YYDKDF (reference sequence). The CDR3 sequence is 14 residues long. The trim removed 5 bases at V and 4 bases at J, leaving 5 bases unmatched.

The rearrangement joins TRBV2 to TRBJ1-2; D might be TRBD1 (6 bases). V lost 0 bases and J 10 bases, leaving 9 bases between the germline ends. Per germline, CDR1 SNHLY and CDR2 FYNNEI. This CDR3 contains 12 residues. CDR3 in DNA: TGTGCCAGCAGTGAAGCGGGGGCAGTCTACACCTTC. Protein product: CASSEAGAVYTF.

The V and J genes are TRBV6-6 and TRBJ2-7, with D perhaps matching TRBD1 (5 bases). The CDR3 covers 13 residues. V was shortened by 2 bases and J by 1 base, with 6 bases between the two germline ends. CDR1 MNHNY and CDR2 SVGAGI come from the germline V gene (reference sequence). CDR3 nucleotides: TGTGCCAGCAGTTACGACAGATCCTACGAGCAGTACTTC. Protein sequence: CASSYDRSYEQYF.

The chain links TRBV28 to TRBJ2-7; 16 bases fit TRBD2. Germline V gene data show CDR1 as MDHEN and CDR2 as SYDVKM. V shed 6 bases, J shed 3 bases, and the junction held 17 bases outside the gene matches. The CDR3 length is 20 residues. CDR3 amino acids: CASSQVGLAGGPRFNYEQYF. CDR3 nucleotides: TGTGCCAGCAGCCAAGTGGGACTAGCGGGAGGGCCCCGGTTTAACTACGAGCAGTACTTC.

The V gene is TRBV10-1, the J gene TRBJ2-1; D is possibly TRBD2 (5 bases). Germline lookup yields CDR1 WNHNN and CDR2 SYGVQD (reference sequence). The CDR3 runs 14 residues. Trimming cost V 3 bases and J 6 bases, with 12 bases left between them. This chain's CDR3 is CASSERGLGNEQFF. Written as DNA, the CDR3 is TGCGCCAGCAGTGAAAGAGGGTTAGGCAATGAGCAGTTCTTC.

The rearrangement joins TRBV12-5 to TRBJ1-1; possibly TRBD1 for D (6 bases). The CDR3 runs to 14 residues. Germline V gene data show CDR1 as LGHNT and CDR2 as FRNRAP. Trimming took 1 base from V and 7 from J, leaving 13 bases between them. Here the CDR3 reads CASGLAQGTGEAFF. The CDR3 nucleotides are TGTGCTAGTGGTTTGGCACAGGGCACGGGTGAAGCTTTCTTT.

V gene TRBV11-2 combines with J gene TRBJ1-2; 8 bases match TRBD1. The V segment lost 2 bases and the J segment 7 bases; nucleotides outside the gene matches: 9. From germline, CDR1 is SGHAT and CDR2 FQNNGV. CDR3 size: 15 residues. The CDR3 DNA sequence: TGTGCCAGCAGCTTATCTTCGCAGGGGGCAGCTGGCTACACCTTC. Translated, it gives CASSLSSQGAAGYTF.

Only one count was recorded for this clone. The V gene is TRBV6-5, the J gene TRBJ2-7, with D possibly matching TRBD1 (6 bases). V lost 5 bases, J lost 0 bases, and 14 bases lay in between. The V gene's germline CDR1 is MNHEY and CDR2 SVGAGI. CDR3 length: 15 amino acids. CDR3 nucleotide sequence: TGTGCCAGCAGTACATTCCGGGACACCTCCTACGAGCAGTACTTC. Protein: CASSTFRDTSYEQYF.

The genes are TRBV5-1 and TRBJ2-3; TRBD2 matches at 8 bases. J was trimmed by 0 bases and V by 2 bases; bases with no gene match: 2. This CDR3 is 15 amino acids long. CDR1 SGHRS and CDR2 YFSETQ come from the germline V gene. The CDR3 loop reads CASSFASGSTDTQYF. The DNA for the CDR3 is TGCGCCAGCAGCTTTGCTAGCGGGAGCACAGATACGCAGTATTTT.

This clone was found once. The J gene is TRBJ2-3, the V gene TRBV5-1; a possible D gene is TRBD2 (6 bases). V lost 2 bases, J lost 0 bases, and 10 bases lay in between. There are 15 residues in the CDR3. Germline V gene lookup returns CDR1 SGHRS and CDR2 YFSETQ. CDR3 in amino acids: CASSFGGISTDTQYF. The DNA for the CDR3 is TGCGCCAGCAGCTTCGGGGGTATTAGCACAGATACGCAGTATTTT.

The CDR3 bases are TGTGCCACCAGCAGAGTTGGGCCTAACCGGGAGACCCAGTACTTC. This gives the protein CATSRVGPNRETQYF. The chain is built from TRBV15 and TRBJ2-5; D call uncertain. The CDR3 is 15 residues long. The V and J ends lost 1 base and 5 bases respectively, with 14 bases between them. From germline, CDR1 is LNHNV and CDR2 YYDKDF (reference sequence).

This clone has just one count. The chain employs TRBV4-1 and TRBJ2-5; TRBD2 might be the D (6 bases). The germline V gene has CDR1 MGHRA and CDR2 YSYEKL. Trimming left V 0 bases short and J 3 bases short, with 14 bases between. The CDR3 sequence is 16 residues long. CDR3 nucleotides: TGCGCCAGCAGCCAAGATCTCGCGGGGTGGAAAGAGACCCAGTACTTC. Translated: CASSQDLAGWKETQYF.

V and J are TRBV7-9 and TRBJ1-6, with D possibly TRBD1 on 5 matching bases. Germline CDR1 and CDR2: SEHNR and FQNEAQ (reference sequence). The CDR3 is 14 amino acids. Trimming cost V 5 bases and J 7 bases, with 12 bases left between them. The CDR3 DNA reads TGTGCCAGCAGCCCGCGACAGTTGAATTCACCCCTCCACTTT. It yields the protein CASSPRQLNSPLHF.

The CDR3 nucleotides are TGTGCCATCAGTGACCCTGGACAGGGACAGCATACCTACGAGCAGTACTTC. Translating gives CAISDPGQGQHTYEQYF. J is TRBJ2-7 and V is TRBV10-3, with 8 bases that match TRBD1. Germline CDR1 and CDR2: ENHRY and SYGVKD. The CDR3 consists of 17 residues. Trimming at V came to 3 bases and at J to 2 bases, leaving 12 bases not matched to a gene.

The chain links TRBV5-1 to TRBJ1-4; 8 bases agree with TRBD1. J lost 8 bases, V lost 4 bases, and 10 bases had no gene match. The length of the CDR3 is 15 residues. Germline CDR1 is SGHRS and CDR2 is YFSETQ. The DNA for the CDR3 is TGCGCCAGCAGCACGGACAGGGACCCTACGGAAAAACTGTTTTTT. Its translation: CASSTDRDPTEKLFF.